The 21 T cell receptor beta chains reported below all come from one sample, sequenced in a study of T cell clonality in common variable immunodeficiency. Overall study results and limits: In common variable immunodeficiency, TCR beta chains reportedly carried fewer deletions and N-nucleotide insertions.

Their antigen targets remain unknown. Generated by immunoSEQ multiplex PCR, the TCRdb table keeps only in-frame clones and is missing some. The profile covers about 28,000 clones, none occurring a single time. The sample was peripheral blood mononuclear cells. The source of these receptors is a human donor with common variable immunodeficiency.

As for this clone: The sequenced fragment ends 3 residues before the CDR3 boundary, so the rest is inferred from the germline J gene. This sequence joins TRBV18 and TRBJ1-5; no definite D call. Trimming shortened V by 3 bases and J by 5 bases, and 17 bases separated the two germline ends. The CDR3 covers 16 residues. Looked up from germline, CDR1 is KGHSH and CDR2 is LQKENI. The DNA read from the CDR3 is TGTGCCAGCTCACCCCCGCTCGCAGGTAACCATCAGCCC. Protein sequence: CASSPPLAGNHQP. The complete CDR3 sequence is CASSPPLAGNHQPQHF.

This clone was found many times. The read terminates 3 residues ahead of where the CDR3 ends, so the germline J gene completes it. The rearrangement uses TRBV6-2 or TRBV6-3 and TRBJ2-3, with 7 bases lining up with TRBD2. Germline CDR1 MNHEY, CDR2 SVGEGT. CDR3 size: 14 residues. V gave up 5 bases and J gave up 7 bases; unmatched junction bases: 9. CDR3 sequence: CASSRSGTTNTQYF. The sequenced CDR3 bases are TGTGCCAGCAGTCGTTCGGGGACTACAAATACG.

This clone was seen only a few times. The read finishes 3 residues shy of the CDR3 end, and the germline J gene is used to complete it. The V call is TRBV30, the J call TRBJ1-6; the match to TRBD1 covers 7 bases. From germline, CDR1 is GTSNPN and CDR2 SVGIG (reference sequence). The CDR3 contains 13 residues. The J segment lost 7 bases and the V segment lost 5 bases, leaving 5 bases of the junction unmatched. The sequenced CDR3 bases are TGTGCCTGGCGTGGGACAGTAAATTCACCC. It yields the protein CAWRGTVNSP. The complete CDR3 reads CAWRGTVNSPLHF.

This clone was seen only a few times. The CDR3 end is not reached by the read, which stops 3 residues before it; the germline J gene fills it in. The rearrangement uses TRBV7-3 and TRBJ2-5; 7 bases match TRBD2. There are 16 residues in the CDR3. Losses at the gene ends were 2 bases for V and 0 bases for J; bases not matched to a gene: 6. Germline CDR1 is SGHTA and CDR2 is FQGTGA. The part of the CDR3 DNA that was read is TGTGCCAGCAGCTTATTCCGGGGAGGGAACCAAGAGACC. Translated: CASSLFRGGNQET. In full, the CDR3 reads CASSLFRGGNQETQYF.

This clone was counted ten times or more. The read gets to within 3 residues of the CDR3 end, and the germline J gene fills in the rest. The chain joins TRBV19 to TRBJ2-2; 9 nucleotides match TRBD1. This CDR3 spans 16 amino acids. Germline V gene sequence: CDR1 LNHDA, CDR2 SQIVND (reference sequence). V dropped 3 bases and J dropped 6; count of bases not matched to a gene: 8. The sequenced part of the CDR3 DNA is TGTGCCAGTAGTATGCATGGGGACAGGGCCCCCGGGGAG. Amino acid sequence: CASSMHGDRAPGE. The complete CDR3 reads CASSMHGDRAPGELFF.

This clone was seen a few times. Sequencing ends 3 residues short of the CDR3 end; the germline J gene provides the rest. The chain recombines TRBV18 with TRBJ2-7; tentative D call: TRBD1 (6 bases). V was clipped by 3 bases and J by 6 bases, with 18 bases between them. This CDR3 contains 15 residues. In germline, CDR1 is KGHSH, CDR2 LQKENI. CDR3 amino acids: CASSPEQQGRSEQYF. The sequenced part of the CDR3 DNA is TGTGCCAGCTCACCGGAGCAACAGGGAAGATCCGAG.

A remark on this clone: The missing CDR3 end, 3 residues past where the read stops, is filled in from the germline J gene. The chain carries TRBV7-9 and TRBJ2-7; the D gene is possibly TRBD1 (7 bases). CDR3 length: 15 residues. The ends were cut back, 2 bases at V and 3 bases at J, with 14 bases in the middle. Germline CDR1 is SEHNR and CDR2 is FQNEAQ (reference sequence). CDR3 residues: CASSLRQGGVYEQYF. The sequenced CDR3 bases are TGTGCCAGCAGCTTAAGACAGGGAGGCGTCTACGAG.

This clone was seen only a few times. The read terminates 3 residues ahead of where the CDR3 ends, so the germline J gene completes it. The genes are TRBV7-9 and TRBJ2-2; 9 nucleotides agree with TRBD2. The CDR3 covers 15 residues. Trimming removed 7 bases from V and 6 bases from J; junction bases left unmatched: 9. Germline V gene lookup returns CDR1 SEHNR and CDR2 FQNEAQ (reference sequence). CDR3 sequence: CASTVGGGGAGELFF. The sequenced CDR3 bases are TGTGCCAGCACCGTCGGAGGCGGGGGGGCCGGGGAG.

This clone showed up just a few times. The read falls 3 residues short of the CDR3 end, and the missing part is taken from the germline J gene. V is TRBV19 and J is TRBJ2-5, with D possibly being TRBD2 (5 bases). V lost 8 bases, J lost 4 bases, and 14 bases lay in between. CDR3 length: 13 amino acids. CDR1 and CDR2 (germline): LNHDA, SQIVND (reference sequence). The sequenced part of the CDR3 DNA is TGTGCCAGTGCGGGCCTTGATCTAGAGACC. Amino acid sequence: CASAGLDLET. From start to end, the CDR3 is CASAGLDLETQYF.

This clone occurred a few times. The CDR3 goes on 3 residues after the read ends, and that part is filled in from the germline J gene. The rearrangement uses TRBV6-2 or TRBV6-3 and TRBJ2-7, with TRBD2 matching 10 bases. Germline CDR1 is MNHEY and CDR2 is SVGEGT. J lost 2 bases, V lost 6 bases, and 10 bases had no gene match. CDR3 length equals 16 residues. The sequenced part of the CDR3 DNA is TGTGCCAGCAGCCCAGGACTAGCGGAGAGAGCCTACGAG. This codes for CASSPGLAERAYE. The entire CDR3 protein is CASSPGLAERAYEQYF.

On this clone itself: The CDR3 end lies 3 residues beyond the end of the read and is filled in from the germline J gene. The chain joins TRBV29-1 to TRBJ2-7; 8 bases match TRBD1. The germline V gene has CDR1 SQVTM and CDR2 ANQGSEA. The CDR3 has 11 residues. With V trimmed by 7 bases and J by 3 bases, 2 bases remained unmatched. CDR3 DNA, as far as it was read: TGCAGCGGGGGACAGGACTACGAG. This encodes CSGGQDYE. The entire CDR3 is CSGGQDYEQYF.

This clone was observed many times. The sequenced fragment ends 3 residues before the CDR3 boundary, so the rest is inferred from the germline J gene. The chain combines TRBV5-8 with TRBJ1-5, with unresolved D. Trimming took off 1 base at V and 4 bases at J, with 6 bases between the two ends. The CDR3 is 13 residues long. Germline V gene data show CDR1 as SGHTS and CDR2 as YDEGEE. The CDR3 sequence is CASSLTGNQPQHF. CDR3 DNA (partial): TGTGCCAGCAGCTTGACGGGGAATCAGCCC.

This clone was seen at least ten times. The read ends 3 residues before the CDR3 terminus; that terminus is restored from the germline J gene. The rearrangement links TRBV9 to TRBJ2-5, with 7 bases that match TRBD1. The CDR3 spans 16 residues. The V gene end was trimmed by 0 bases and the J gene end by 1 base; junction bases not matched to a gene: 6. The germline V gene has CDR1 SGDLS and CDR2 YYNGEE. The sequenced CDR3 bases are TGTGCCAGCAGCGTAGCCGACAGGGCACCCCAAGAGACC. This sequence encodes CASSVADRAPQET. The whole CDR3 protein is CASSVADRAPQETQYF.

Worth noting for this clone: The CDR3 end is not reached by the read, which stops 3 residues before it; the germline J gene fills it in. This chain links TRBV20-1 with TRBJ1-1; D perhaps matches TRBD1 (6 bases). Trimming pared 0 bases from V and 7 bases from J, leaving 21 bases between. There are 16 residues in the CDR3. Germline CDR1 reads DFQATT; CDR2 reads SNEGSKA (reference sequence). CDR3 loop: CSARDYAGEIYSEAFF. The DNA read from the CDR3 is TGCAGTGCTAGAGATTACGCAGGGGAGATTTACAGTGAA.

This clone was seen a handful of times. The read stops 3 residues short of the end of the CDR3; the missing end is completed from the germline J gene. The chain joins TRBV6-1 to TRBJ2-5; maybe TRBD2 (5 bases). CDR1 MNHNS and CDR2 SASEGT come from the germline V gene. V was trimmed by 7 bases and J by 5 bases, leaving 14 bases between them. This CDR3 comprises 13 residues. The CDR3 sequence: CASIENTGETQYF. CDR3 bases read: TGTGCCAGCATTGAGAATACGGGGGAGACC.

In the case of this clone: Read data end 3 residues before the CDR3 end; the end is taken from the germline J gene. The V call is TRBV11-3, the J call TRBJ2-3; the D gene is possibly TRBD2 (6 bases). Germline CDR1 is SGHNT and CDR2 is YENEEA. Deletions cut 1 base from V and 5 bases from J, with 10 bases between. CDR3 size: 14 residues. The DNA read from the CDR3 is TGTGCCAGCAGCTTAGGGGGCGGGGAAGATACG. Its translation is CASSLGGGEDT. From start to end, the CDR3 is CASSLGGGEDTQYF.

Comment on this clone: Read data end 3 residues before the CDR3 end; the end is taken from the germline J gene. J is TRBJ2-5 and V is TRBV7-7, with 9 nucleotides matching TRBD1. Germline CDR1 is SSHAT and CDR2 is FNYEAQ (reference sequence). The CDR3 runs 16 residues. The V and J ends lost 0 bases and 4 bases, in that order; junction bases with no gene match: 6. The DNA read from the CDR3 is TGTGCCAGCAGCTTAGCGCTTACAGGGGGCACAGAGACC. Protein: CASSLALTGGTET. The whole CDR3 reads CASSLALTGGTETQYF. The variable domain in full, with the rest retrieved from reference TRBV7-7 and TRBJ2-5, is GAGVSQSPRYKVTKRGQDVTLRCDPISSHATLYWYQQALGQGPEFLTYFNYEAQPDKSGLPSDRFSAERPEGSISTLTIQRTEQRDSAMYRCASSLALTGGTETQYFGPGTRLLVL.

This clone was found many times. The missing CDR3 end, 3 residues past where the read stops, is filled in from the germline J gene. V and J are TRBV6-2 or TRBV6-3 and TRBJ2-5, with D unclear. Trimming shortened V by 6 bases and J by 2 bases, and 13 bases separated the two germline ends. The CDR3 runs to 14 residues. CDR1 MNHEY and CDR2 SVGEGT come from the germline V gene. The CDR3 region is CASSRDWIQETQYF. CDR3 DNA (partial): TGTGCCAGCAGCCGTGACTGGATACAAGAGACC.

This clone has a count of ten or more. The read finishes 3 residues shy of the CDR3 end, and the germline J gene is used to complete it. This rearrangement joins TRBV5-1 to TRBJ2-3, with D tentatively TRBD1 (5 bases). In germline, CDR1 is SGHRS, CDR2 YFSETQ. Trimming shortened V by 3 bases and J by 0 bases, and 14 bases separated the two germline ends. This CDR3 has 16 residues. CDR3 DNA, as far as it was read: TGCGCCAGCAGCTCTGGGGCAGGCGCGAGCACAGATACG. Translated: CASSSGAGASTDT. The CDR3 in its entirety is CASSSGAGASTDTQYF.

This clone was counted between two and nine times. Read coverage stops 3 residues before the CDR3 terminus; the germline J gene supplies the remainder. This chain uses TRBV7-2 with TRBJ2-3; D remains ambiguous. Germline-derived CDR1 and CDR2 are SGHTA and FQGNSA. V lost 5 bases and J 8 bases, leaving 11 bases between the germline ends. CDR3 length: 12 residues. The CDR3 loop reads CASSLTLGTQYF. The CDR3 DNA, read in part, is TGTGCCAGCAGCCTTACCCTAGGTACG.

This clone turned up a few times. Coverage ceases 3 residues before the CDR3 finishes, and the germline J gene fills in the end. The chain is built from TRBV6-2 or TRBV6-3 and TRBJ2-5; TRBD2 might be the D (6 bases). V was trimmed by 2 bases and J by 1 base, leaving 14 bases between them. Germline CDR1 MNHEY, CDR2 SVGEGT. The CDR3 runs to 16 residues. Incomplete CDR3 DNA: TGTGCCAGCAGTTACGACATTTCGGGGGTCCAAGAGACC. Translation: CASSYDISGVQET. The complete CDR3 reads CASSYDISGVQETQYF.